These 15 T cell receptor beta chains were all obtained from the same sample, sequenced in a study of blood T cell repertoires in COVID-19. Repertoires were generated with immunoSEQ multiplex PCR, while TCRdb's copy carries only in-frame clones and drops some. The sample records just under 90,000 clones, over 75% being singletons. Sequencing was done on a sample of peripheral blood. These receptor sequences come from a woman of 80 years or more with acute or convalescent COVID-19.

The CDR3 here is CASSPRTGFDEQFF. Here the CDR3 DNA reads TGTGCCAGCAGTCCGCGGACAGGGTTCGATGAGCAGTTCTTC. The chain recombines TRBV27 with TRBJ2-1; 8 bases are a match to TRBD1. Trimming at V came to 5 bases and at J to 8 bases, leaving 8 bases not matched to a gene. CDR3 length: 14 residues. The germline gives CDR1 MNHEY, CDR2 SMNVEV (reference sequence).

This sequence joins TRBV9 and TRBJ1-2; D might be TRBD1 (5 bases). The CDR3 spans 15 residues. Trimming took off 4 bases at V and 5 bases at J, with 18 bases between the two ends. CDR1 is SGDLS, CDR2 YYNGEE, per germline. The CDR3 sequence is CASSIDGGSGYGYTF. The CDR3 bases are TGTGCCAGCAGCATAGACGGGGGTTCGGGGTATGGCTACACCTTC.

The V and J genes are TRBV27 and TRBJ1-5; D might be TRBD1 (5 bases). The V and J ends lost 6 bases and 5 bases respectively, with 14 bases between them. There are 14 residues in the CDR3. CDR1 and CDR2 (germline): MNHEY, SMNVEV (reference sequence). CDR3 in DNA: TGTGCCAGCAGGCGCCTGACAGAGGATCAGCCCCAGCATTTT. This sequence encodes CASRRLTEDQPQHF.

This rearrangement joins TRBV14 to TRBJ2-1, with 10 bases that match TRBD2. The CDR3 contains 19 residues. Germline CDR1 SGHDN, CDR2 FVKESK. V was clipped by 5 bases and J by 0 bases; unmatched bases: 13. The CDR3: CASSLMPGTSETSYNEQFF. Here the CDR3 DNA reads TGTGCCAGCAGCTTAATGCCCGGGACTAGCGAAACCTCCTACAATGAGCAGTTCTTC.

About this clone: One end of the junction does not line up with germline, which may come from a read error. The rearrangement links TRBV4-3 to TRBJ1-1; 8 nucleotides line up with TRBD1. Germline values: CDR1 LGHNA, CDR2 YSLEER. The CDR3 runs to 15 residues. This chain's CDR3 is CASSQQGAPNAEAFF. CDR3 nucleotides: TGCGCCAGCAGCCAACAGGGGGCACCGAACGCTGAAGCTTTCTTT.

This rearrangement joins TRBV7-3 to TRBJ2-1, with a weak D call TRBD1 (6 bases). This CDR3 region has 18 residues. Germline V CDR1 and CDR2: SGHTA, FQGTGA. V gave up 4 bases and J gave up 4 bases, with 23 bases separating them. The CDR3 loop reads CASSSPPGPGVSYNEQFF. The CDR3 region has the DNA TGTGCCAGCAGCTCCCCTCCCGGGCCAGGGGTCTCATACAATGAGCAGTTCTTC.

The chain links TRBV19 to TRBJ2-7; weak D call: TRBD1 (5 bases). Germline values: CDR1 LNHDA, CDR2 SQIVND (reference sequence). The V end lost 3 bases, the J end lost 2 bases, and 14 bases lay between the germline ends. This CDR3 comprises 15 residues. The CDR3 reads CASSITGTEPYEQYF. CDR3 nucleotide sequence: TGTGCCAGTAGTATCACAGGCACCGAACCCTACGAGCAGTACTTC.

This clone was observed a few times. The chain has TRBV5-1 and TRBJ2-2, with D tentatively TRBD1 (5 bases). CDR1 is SGHRS, CDR2 YFSETQ, per germline. Trimming stripped 3 bases from V and 2 bases from J, with 8 bases between. This CDR3 is built from 14 residues. DNA for the CDR3: TGCGCCAGCAGCTCTCAGGGAAACACCGGGGAGCTGTTTTTT. Its protein product is CASSSQGNTGELFF.

V gene TRBV11-3 combines with J gene TRBJ2-1, with D tentatively TRBD1 (5 bases). The germline gives CDR1 SGHNT, CDR2 YENEEA. The V and J ends lost 2 bases and 7 bases respectively, with 15 bases between them. The CDR3 runs 15 residues. The CDR3 nucleotides are TGTGCCAGCAGCTTATGGGCAGGGATAGGGAATGAGCAGTTCTTC. Translation gives CASSLWAGIGNEQFF.

The chain carries TRBV11-2 and TRBJ2-2, with D tentatively TRBD1 (6 bases). This CDR3 is 13 amino acids long. CDR1 and CDR2 from the germline V gene are SGHAT and FQNNGV. Trimming removed 3 bases at V and 6 bases at J, with 8 bases between. The CDR3 loop is CASSFDRPGELFF. The CDR3 DNA reads as TGTGCCAGCAGCTTTGACAGGCCCGGGGAGCTGTTTTTT.

The chain recombines TRBV7-2 with TRBJ1-1; D may be TRBD1 (5 bases). In germline, CDR1 is SGHTA, CDR2 FQGNSA. Trimming shortened V by 5 bases and J by 4 bases, and 14 bases separated the two germline ends. CDR3 size: 14 residues. The CDR3: CASSLRMGGTEAFF. Here the CDR3 DNA reads TGTGCCAGCAGCCTAAGGATGGGGGGCACTGAAGCTTTCTTT.

The chain couples TRBV5-1 to TRBJ2-5; 8 bases agree with TRBD2. With 5 bases clipped from V and 2 bases from J, the junction kept 5 bases outside the gene matches. This CDR3 is 14 amino acids long. Germline CDR1 SGHRS, CDR2 YFSETQ. CDR3 coding DNA: TGCGCCAGCAGGGGACTAGGGGCACAAGAGACCCAGTACTTC. Protein: CASRGLGAQETQYF.

The CDR3 loop reads CASSQCVGGTAYSNQPQHF. CDR3 nucleotides: TGCGCCAGCAGTCAATGCGTTGGCGGGACGGCATATAGCAATCAGCCCCAGCATTTT. The chain links TRBV23-1 to TRBJ1-5; the D gene is possibly TRBD1 (5 bases). TRBV23-1 is an ORF, with its function uncertain. CDR3 length equals 19 residues. V lost 1 base to trimming and J lost 0 bases, with 19 bases between them.

The chain combines TRBV7-9 with TRBJ1-6; 7 bases fit TRBD1. With 5 bases clipped from V and 8 bases from J, the junction kept 6 bases outside the gene matches. The CDR3 sequence is 14 residues long. In germline, CDR1 is SEHNR, CDR2 FQNEAQ (reference sequence). The CDR3 is CASSPDRAYSPLHF. CDR3 DNA: TGTGCCAGCAGCCCAGACAGGGCTTATTCACCCCTCCACTTT.

This chain joins TRBV3-1 (or the pseudogene TRBV3-2) and TRBJ1-2, with a weak D call TRBD1 (5 bases). The CDR3 runs to 16 residues. The ends were cut back, 4 bases at V and 3 bases at J, with 18 bases in the middle. Per germline, CDR1 LGHDT and CDR2 YNNKEL (reference sequence). This CDR3 reads CASSPKVGGGHYGYTF. The CDR3 DNA is TGTGCCAGCAGCCCGAAAGTCGGGGGGGGACACTATGGCTACACCTTC.